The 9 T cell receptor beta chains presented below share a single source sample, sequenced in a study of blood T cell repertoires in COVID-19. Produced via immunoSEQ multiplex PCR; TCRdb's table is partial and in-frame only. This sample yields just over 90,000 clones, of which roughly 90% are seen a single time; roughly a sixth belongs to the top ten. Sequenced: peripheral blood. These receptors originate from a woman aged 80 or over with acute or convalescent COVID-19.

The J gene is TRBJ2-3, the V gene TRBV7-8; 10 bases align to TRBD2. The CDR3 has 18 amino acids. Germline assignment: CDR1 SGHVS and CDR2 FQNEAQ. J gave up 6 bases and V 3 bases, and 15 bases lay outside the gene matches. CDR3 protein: CASSFIVAGGYFGDTQYF. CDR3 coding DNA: TGTGCCAGCAGCTTCATCGTAGCGGGGGGCTACTTCGGGGATACGCAGTATTTT.

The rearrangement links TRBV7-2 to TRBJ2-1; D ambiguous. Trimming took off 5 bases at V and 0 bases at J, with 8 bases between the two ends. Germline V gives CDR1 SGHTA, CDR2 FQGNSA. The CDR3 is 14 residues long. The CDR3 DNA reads TGTGCCAGCAGCCCAAGTAGCTCCTACAATGAGCAGTTCTTC. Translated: CASSPSSSYNEQFF. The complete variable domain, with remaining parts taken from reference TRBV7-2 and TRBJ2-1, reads GAGVSQSPSNKVTEKGKDVELRCDPISGHTALYWYRQSLGQGLEFLIYFQGNSAPDKSGLPSDRFSAERTGGSVSTLTIQRTQQEDSAVYLCASSPSSSYNEQFFGPGTRLTVL.

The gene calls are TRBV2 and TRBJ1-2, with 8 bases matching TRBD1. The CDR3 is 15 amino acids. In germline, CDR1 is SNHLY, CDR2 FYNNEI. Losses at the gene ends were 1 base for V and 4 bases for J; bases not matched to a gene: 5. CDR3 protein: CASSEVRGPGYGYTF. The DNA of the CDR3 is TGTGCCAGCAGTGAAGTCAGGGGGCCTGGCTATGGCTACACCTTC.

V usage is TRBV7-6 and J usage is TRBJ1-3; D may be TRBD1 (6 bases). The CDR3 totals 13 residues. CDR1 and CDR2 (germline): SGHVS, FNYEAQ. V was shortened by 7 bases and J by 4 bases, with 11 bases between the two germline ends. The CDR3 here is CASTGRGGNTIYF. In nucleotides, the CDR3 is TGTGCCAGCACCGGCAGGGGAGGAAACACCATATATTTT. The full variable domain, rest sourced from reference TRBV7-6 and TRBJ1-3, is GAGVSQSPRYKVTKRGQDVALRCDPISGHVSLYWYRQALGQGPEFLTYFNYEAQQDKSGLPNDRFSAERPEGSISTLTIQRTEQRDSAMYRCASTGRGGNTIYFGEGSWLTVV.

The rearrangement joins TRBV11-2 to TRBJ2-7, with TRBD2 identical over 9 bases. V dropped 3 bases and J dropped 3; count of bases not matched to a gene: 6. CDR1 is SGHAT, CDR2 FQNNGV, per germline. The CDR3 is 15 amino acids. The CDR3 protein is CASSFASGGIYEQYF. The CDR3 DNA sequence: TGTGCCAGCAGCTTCGCGAGCGGGGGGATCTACGAGCAGTACTTC. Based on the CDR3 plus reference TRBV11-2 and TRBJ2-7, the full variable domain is EAGVAQSPRYKIIEKRQSVAFWCNPISGHATLYWYQQILGQGPKLLIQFQNNGVVDDSQLPKDRFSAERLKGVDSTLKIQPAKLEDSAVYLCASSFASGGIYEQYFGPGTRLTVT.

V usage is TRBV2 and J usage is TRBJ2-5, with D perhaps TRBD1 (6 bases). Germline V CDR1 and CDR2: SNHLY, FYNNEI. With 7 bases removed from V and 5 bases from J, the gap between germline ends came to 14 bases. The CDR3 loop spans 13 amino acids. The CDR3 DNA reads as TGTGCCAGCACCACCGGACAGTACGAGACCCAGTACTTC. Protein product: CASTTGQYETQYF.

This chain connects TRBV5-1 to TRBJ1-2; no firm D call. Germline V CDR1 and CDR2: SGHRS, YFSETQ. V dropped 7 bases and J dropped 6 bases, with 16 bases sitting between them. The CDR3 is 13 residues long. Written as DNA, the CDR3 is TGCGCCAGCGCCAGCGGACGGGGAGATGGCTACACCTTC. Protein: CASASGRGDGYTF.

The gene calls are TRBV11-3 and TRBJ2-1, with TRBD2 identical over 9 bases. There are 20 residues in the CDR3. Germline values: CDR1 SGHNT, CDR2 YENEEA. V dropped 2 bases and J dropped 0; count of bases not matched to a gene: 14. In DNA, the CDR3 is TGTGCCAGCAGCTTAAGGGGCCAGCGGGGGGCCATAAGCTCCTACAATGAGCAGTTCTTC. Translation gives CASSLRGQRGAISSYNEQFF.

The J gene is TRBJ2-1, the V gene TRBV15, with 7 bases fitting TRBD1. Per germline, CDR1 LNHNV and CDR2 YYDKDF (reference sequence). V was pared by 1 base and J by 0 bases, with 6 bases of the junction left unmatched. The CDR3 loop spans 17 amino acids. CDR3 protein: CATSRGDSPRSYNEQFF. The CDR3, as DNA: TGTGCCACCAGCAGAGGGGACAGTCCTCGCTCCTACAATGAGCAGTTCTTC.